These 5 T cell receptor beta chains were all obtained from the same sample, sequenced in a study of beta chain features in type 1 diabetes. Findings of the study overall: Shortening of TCRB CDR3s, moderate but significant, appeared in all four CD4+ subsets of Type 1 diabetes patients.

These receptors' targets are unknown. The sequenced template was cDNA made from the entire isolated RNA. Generated by immunoSEQ multiplex PCR, the TCRdb table keeps only in-frame clones and is missing some. The table records hundreds of thousands of clones, around 15% of them present only once. Sequenced material: naive CD4+ T cells from blood. Every receptor here comes from a man between 18 and 35 years old with type 1 diabetes.

The genes are TRBV25-1 and TRBJ2-2; D remains unclear. Germline V lookup: CDR1 MGHDK, CDR2 SYGVNS. CDR3 length: 16 amino acids. Trimming pared 6 bases from V and 3 bases from J, leaving 17 bases between. CDR3 in DNA: TGTGCCAGCAGAGTCCCCGGCCCAAGGGACACCGGGGAGCTGTTTTTT. This gives the protein CASRVPGPRDTGELFF.

In this sample, this clone turned up a few times. The CDR3 DNA reads TGTGCCTGGACTAGTTATGAAAAACTGTTTTTT. It is translated as CAWTSYEKLFF. This chain connects TRBV30 to TRBJ1-4; D unclear. This CDR3 is built from 11 residues. V lost 4 bases to trimming and J lost 6 bases, with 6 bases between them. Germline CDR1 is GTSNPN and CDR2 is SVGIG (reference sequence).

A few counts support this clone. The chain uses TRBV28 and TRBJ2-3, with 7 positions matching TRBD1. J was trimmed by 3 bases and V by 6 bases; bases with no gene match: 9. The CDR3 runs to 15 residues. CDR1 and CDR2 (germline): MDHEN, SYDVKM. The CDR3 reads CASSPDRVRTDTQYF. CDR3 DNA sequence: TGTGCCAGCAGCCCCGACAGGGTCCGAACAGATACGCAGTATTTT.

This clone was detected only a few times. The rearrangement joins TRBV11-2 to TRBJ2-1; 10 nucleotides agree with TRBD2. Germline CDR1 SGHAT, CDR2 FQNNGV. Losses at the gene ends were 6 bases for V and 5 bases for J; bases not matched to a gene: 10. The CDR3 extends over 16 amino acids. CDR3 sequence (DNA): TGTGCCAGCAGAACTATTCGGACTAGCGGCCACAATGAGCAGTTCTTC. The encoded protein is CASRTIRTSGHNEQFF.

Turning to this clone: This same CDR3 is encoded by further DNA sequences in the sample. The chain couples TRBV7-2 to TRBJ1-1, with 9 bases fitting TRBD1. V lost 6 bases and J lost 3; bases outside the gene matches: 2. The CDR3 length is 13 residues. The germline V gene encodes CDR1 SGHTA and CDR2 FQGNSA. This CDR3 reads CASSRQGDTEAFF. CDR3 DNA sequence: TGTGCCAGCAGTAGACAGGGGGACACTGAAGCTTTCTTT.